The rows below give T cell receptor beta chains drawn from one sample of a study of metastatic and nonmetastatic thyroid tumors. TCRdb ran MiXCR on the PCR reads. This repertoire shows roughly 30,000 clones, 20% to 25% found once; its top ten account for 39%. The sample consisted of blood. Every receptor here comes from a female donor with papillary thyroid cancer or a benign thyroid nodule (not recorded which). Some clones in this sample may be carry-over from other donors' samples. Each CDR3 is given with its conserved first and last residue. The D gene is left open where the match is weak. Only part of the rows carry a size: once, few, many, or a class if the clone is expanded.

TGTGCCAGCAGCACGAGCGGAGGCGTCAGTATGGAGACCCTGTACTTC CASSTSGGVSMETLYF NA TRBV28 NA 16 TRBJ2-5
TGTGCCAGCAGCAAACGACGGGGCTATGAAGCTTTCTTT CASSKRRGYEAFF NA TRBV7-9 NA 13 TRBJ1-1
TGCAGTGCTAGAGTGGCCGGGACACCGTACAATGAGCAGTTCTTC CSARVAGTPYNEQFF NA TRBV20-1 NA 15 TRBJ2-1
TGTGCCAGCACTGGCCCCTCCTACGAGCAGTACTTC CASTGPSYEQYF few TRBV2 NA 12 TRBJ2-7
TGTGCCAGCAGTAACCTAGGGACTAGCGGGAGCATTAGGAACATTCAGTACTTC CASSNLGTSGSIRNIQYF few TRBV6-5 TRBD2 18 TRBJ2-4
TGTGCCAGCAGCTTAGCTAGCTCGCCCTCTGGGGCCAACGTCCTGACTTTC CASSLASSPSGANVLTF NA TRBV11-1 NA 17 TRBJ2-6
TGCGCCAGCAGCCAGGCCGGGACCGGCTACGAGCAGTACTTC CASSQAGTGYEQYF many TRBV4-1 NA 14 TRBJ2-7
TGTGCCAGCAGTTTTTGGGACAGGGTGCTGGGCACAGATACGCAGTATTTT CASSFWDRVLGTDTQYF NA TRBV28 TRBD1 17 TRBJ2-3
TGCGCCAGCAGCTTAGGTTCCGGAGATACGCAGTATTTT CASSLGSGDTQYF once TRBV5-1 NA 13 TRBJ2-3
TGTGCCAGCAGTCCCCAGGACAGGGACGGCTACACCTTC CASSPQDRDGYTF NA TRBV28 TRBD1 13 TRBJ1-2
TGTGCCAGCAGCTTGGGTGGTTGGGGCCAGCCCCAGCATTTT CASSLGGWGQPQHF many TRBV5-4 NA 14 TRBJ1-5
TGTGCCAGGAGTTCAGGACAGCGCAATCATCCCCAGCATTTT CARSSGQRNHPQHF NA TRBV28 NA 14 TRBJ1-5
TGCAGTGCTGTCAGGTTGGGCAGCAATCAGCCCAAGCATTTT CSAVRLGSNQPKHF NA TRBV20-1 NA 14 TRBJ1-5
TGTGCCAGCAGTGACCGGGGGTTTGACACCGGGGAGCTGTTTTTT CASSDRGFDTGELFF NA TRBV6-4 NA 15 TRBJ2-2
TGTGCCAGCAGCCCTGTGTGGGGTGAAGCCTCTGGGGCCAACGTCCTGACTTTC CASSPVWGEASGANVLTF many TRBV5-6 NA 18 TRBJ2-6
TGTGCCAGCAGTTCGGCCTTTTACAGGGGGCGACCCAATGAGCAGTTCTTC CASSSAFYRGRPNEQFF medium-sized TRBV28 TRBD1 17 TRBJ2-1
TGTGCCAGCACCCGAGAAGCTCCTACATACAATGAGCAGTTCTTC CASTREAPTYNEQFF medium-sized TRBV12-3/TRBV12-4 NA 15 TRBJ2-1
TGCGCCAGCAGCCAAGAGTCGCGGAACACCTACGAGCAGTACTTC CASSQESRNTYEQYF NA TRBV4-1 NA 15 TRBJ2-7
TGCGCCAGCAGCTGGAACGGGGACAGAGCCTACGAGCAGTACTTC CASSWNGDRAYEQYF NA TRBV4-1 TRBD1 15 TRBJ2-7
TGTGCCAGCAGCCCGTGGGGGGAGCAGTACTTC CASSPWGEQYF many TRBV2 NA 11 TRBJ2-7
TGTGCCAGCAGGGGACTAGCGGACGAGCAGTACTTC CASRGLADEQYF medium-sized TRBV6-2/TRBV6-3 TRBD2 12 TRBJ2-7